A single sample is the source of the 32 T cell receptor beta chains below, sequenced in a study of monozygotic twins with inflammatory bowel disease. TCRdb reanalyzed the 5' RACE reads and collapses them to one entry per CDR3 protein, without DNA. The record lists approximately 40,000 distinct CDR3 sequences, of which the ten most abundant hold approximately 5.8%. The sample was blood. These receptors all come from a human donor with ulcerative colitis or Crohn's disease, or a healthy co-twin of an affected twin (not recorded which).

The gene calls are TRBV18 and TRBJ2-7; absent DNA, TCRdb's TRBD1 call cannot be checked. The length of the CDR3 is 13 residues. Germline V gene data show CDR1 as KGHSH and CDR2 as LQKENI. CDR3 residues: CASSPQGTGEQYF.

This rearrangement joins TRBV20-1 to TRBJ1-5; without DNA, the TCRdb call of TRBD1 cannot be checked. Germline CDR1 is DFQATT and CDR2 is SNEGSKA (reference sequence). The CDR3 runs 13 residues. This CDR3 reads CSGGAAPYQPQHF.

This chain joins TRBV20-1 and TRBJ2-1. The CDR3 has 15 residues. Germline V gene sequence: CDR1 DFQATT, CDR2 SNEGSKA (reference sequence). The CDR3: CSARAIRASYNEQFF.

The chain's CDR3 is CASKVLAVGAQPQHF. The genes are TRBV27 and TRBJ1-5; TCRdb reports TRBD1, a call that lacks DNA to check it against. Germline V gene data show CDR1 as MNHEY and CDR2 as SMNVEV (reference sequence). CDR3 size: 15 residues.

The chain uses TRBV10-3 and TRBJ2-3; TCRdb lists TRBD2, though no DNA is available to test this call. Per the germline V gene, CDR1 is ENHRY and CDR2 is SYGVKD. CDR3 length: 13 amino acids. The CDR3 loop is CAISLAVTNTQYF.

V gene TRBV20-1 combines with J gene TRBJ2-7; the TCRdb D gene call, TRBD1, has no DNA to confirm it. CDR1 is DFQATT, CDR2 SNEGSKA, per germline (reference sequence). There are 13 residues in the CDR3. This CDR3 reads CSAKGSGVREQYF.

The V and J genes are TRBV27 and TRBJ2-1. Germline V gene sequence: CDR1 MNHEY, CDR2 SMNVEV (reference sequence). The CDR3 extends over 15 amino acids. This chain's CDR3 is CASSLGFVGYNEQFF.

CDR3: CSAVSNVGAGELFF. The V and J genes are TRBV20-1 and TRBJ2-2. Germline V gene sequence: CDR1 DFQATT, CDR2 SNEGSKA (reference sequence). CDR3 size: 14 residues.

The chain employs TRBV20-1 and TRBJ2-7; without DNA, the TCRdb call of TRBD1 cannot be checked. Looked up from germline, CDR1 is DFQATT and CDR2 is SNEGSKA (reference sequence). The CDR3 is 13 amino acids. The CDR3: CRGSGTGPREQYF.

The V and J genes are TRBV11-1 and TRBJ1-1; there is no DNA to check the TCRdb D call of TRBD1. The CDR3 loop spans 18 amino acids. Germline CDR1 and CDR2: SGHAT and FQDESV (reference sequence). CDR3 region: CASSAESRRNTMNTEAFF.

The rearrangement uses TRBV19 and TRBJ1-2; TCRdb designates TRBD1, a call that cannot be tested without DNA. Germline CDR1 and CDR2: LNHDA and SQIVND (reference sequence). This CDR3 spans 15 amino acids. The CDR3 loop reads CASRLPGQINYGYTF.

The chain is built from TRBV5-1 and TRBJ2-5; as DNA is missing, the TRBD2 call by TCRdb cannot be tested. The CDR3 length is 17 residues. Germline CDR1 SGHRS, CDR2 YFSETQ. This chain's CDR3 is CASSLGFRALGQETQYF.

The chain is built from TRBV11-2 and TRBJ2-2; without DNA, the TCRdb call of TRBD2 cannot be checked. The CDR3 loop spans 15 amino acids. Looked up from germline, CDR1 is SGHAT and CDR2 is FQNNGV. The CDR3 spells CASSPPGTPPGELFF.

V usage is TRBV21-1 and J usage is TRBJ1-5. TRBV21-1 is annotated as a pseudogene. This CDR3 contains 15 residues. The CDR3 sequence is CASSKRARPRQPQHF.

The chain couples TRBV2 to TRBJ2-7; TCRdb proposes TRBD1, but this gene call is untestable without DNA. Per the germline V gene, CDR1 is SNHLY and CDR2 is FYNNEI. The length of the CDR3 is 13 residues. This CDR3 reads CASSPQGTYEQYF.

V and J are TRBV6-1 and TRBJ2-7; TCRdb's assignment of TRBD1 cannot be checked, as there is no DNA. This CDR3 is 13 amino acids long. Germline V lookup: CDR1 MNHNS, CDR2 SASEGT. CDR3: CASIQGPAYEQYF.

The CDR3 region is CASSTGLAGHNEQFF. The rearrangement links TRBV2 to TRBJ2-1; TCRdb's D gene call, TRBD2, goes unchecked for lack of DNA. The CDR3 consists of 15 residues. Germline values: CDR1 SNHLY, CDR2 FYNNEI. Together with reference TRBV2 and TRBJ2-1, the CDR3 gives the full variable domain: EPEVTQTPSHQVTQMGQEVILRCVPISNHLYFYWYRQILGQKVEFLVSFYNNEISEKSEIFDDQFSVERPDGSNFTLKIRSTKLEDSAMYFCASSTGLAGHNEQFFGPGTRLTVL.

The chain is built from TRBV27 and TRBJ2-1. The CDR3 covers 11 residues. Germline lookup yields CDR1 MNHEY and CDR2 SMNVEV (reference sequence). The CDR3 loop reads CASNSYNEQFF.

J is TRBJ1-2 and V is TRBV7-2. The V gene's germline CDR1 is SGHTA and CDR2 FQGNSA. The CDR3 sequence is 12 residues long. CDR3 protein: CASSLRVSGYTF.

The chain joins TRBV9 to TRBJ2-3; TCRdb picks TRBD2, but there is no DNA to check that call. The CDR3 sequence is 17 residues long. The V gene's germline CDR1 is SGDLS and CDR2 YYNGEE. CDR3 in amino acids: CASSVGGSGASTDTQYF.

The chain uses TRBV7-8 and TRBJ1-1. Germline assignment: CDR1 SGHVS and CDR2 FQNEAQ. The CDR3 length is 14 residues. CDR3 in amino acids: CASSLGEMNTEAFF.

The chain recombines TRBV10-3 with TRBJ2-3. This CDR3 is 13 amino acids long. Germline CDR1 ENHRY, CDR2 SYGVKD. The chain's CDR3 is CAISEPPQDTQYF.

The V call is TRBV7-3, the J call TRBJ2-1; the D call of TRBD2 rests on TCRdb alone, since no DNA is present to check it. Germline lookup yields CDR1 SGHTA and CDR2 FQGTGA. The CDR3 loop spans 15 amino acids. CDR3 protein: CASSSRLAGVAEQFF.

J is TRBJ1-6 and V is TRBV6-1; TCRdb calls TRBD1, which cannot be checked without DNA. In germline, CDR1 is MNHNS, CDR2 SASEGT. CDR3 length: 15 amino acids. This chain's CDR3 is CASRDRVTYNSPLHF.

The CDR3 protein is CASSQDPTNNEQFF. This chain connects TRBV3-1 to TRBJ2-1. The CDR3 runs to 14 residues. The germline V gene encodes CDR1 LGHDT and CDR2 YNNKEL (reference sequence).

This chain links TRBV27 with TRBJ1-5. There are 15 residues in the CDR3. The germline CDR1 and CDR2 sequences are MNHEY and SMNVEV (reference sequence). The CDR3 loop reads CASSYGSGGNQPQHF.

The rearrangement joins TRBV20-1 to TRBJ2-5; TCRdb outputs TRBD2, but without DNA this stays unchecked. Germline lookup yields CDR1 DFQATT and CDR2 SNEGSKA (reference sequence). This CDR3 spans 15 amino acids. This chain's CDR3 is CSARAGRGRGETQYF.

This chain joins TRBV7-8 and TRBJ1-1. CDR3 length: 14 amino acids. From germline, CDR1 is SGHVS and CDR2 FQNEAQ. CDR3 protein: CASSLVAVNTEAFF.

The J gene is TRBJ2-1, the V gene TRBV7-8; without DNA, the TCRdb call of TRBD1 cannot be checked. Germline V gene lookup returns CDR1 SGHVS and CDR2 FQNEAQ. The CDR3 is 16 amino acids. The CDR3 protein is CASSLERGQAYNEQFF.

The V and J genes are TRBV28 and TRBJ2-1; as DNA is missing, the TRBD2 call by TCRdb cannot be tested. Germline CDR1 MDHEN, CDR2 SYDVKM. The CDR3 is 13 residues long. CDR3 sequence reads: CASSLVQLRVQFF.

The genes are TRBV7-9 and TRBJ2-3; TCRdb lists TRBD1, though no DNA is available to test this call. Germline values: CDR1 SEHNR, CDR2 FQNEAQ (reference sequence). The CDR3 consists of 12 residues. CDR3 region: CASSPPGDTQYF.

The chain carries TRBV12-3 or TRBV12-4 and TRBJ2-1. The CDR3 totals 16 residues. The CDR3 is CASSPQRGGSYNEQFF.